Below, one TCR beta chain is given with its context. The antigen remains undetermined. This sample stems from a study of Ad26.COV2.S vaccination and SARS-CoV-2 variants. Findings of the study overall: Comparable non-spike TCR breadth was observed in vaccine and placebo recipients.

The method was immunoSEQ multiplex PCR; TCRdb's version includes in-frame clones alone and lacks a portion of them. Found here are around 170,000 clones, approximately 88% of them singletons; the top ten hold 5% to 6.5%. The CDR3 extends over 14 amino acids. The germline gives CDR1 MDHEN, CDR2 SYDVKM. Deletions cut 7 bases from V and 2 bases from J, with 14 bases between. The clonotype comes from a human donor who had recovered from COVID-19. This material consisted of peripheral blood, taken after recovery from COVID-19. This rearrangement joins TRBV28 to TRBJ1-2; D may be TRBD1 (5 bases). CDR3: CASTPAGPNYGYTF. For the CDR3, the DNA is TGTGCCAGCACCCCTGCGGGGCCGAACTATGGCTACACCTTC.